The 20 T cell receptor beta chains reported below all come from one sample, sequenced in a study of diagnostic markers for celiac disease. With the reads reprocessed, TCRdb shows one record per CDR3 protein and no DNA. Recorded here are 1,300 to 1,500 distinct CDR3 sequences; the top ten clones represent 9.5% to 15%. The specimen was either unsorted cells or a sorted T cell fraction (not recorded which). Source of these receptors: a human donor. This table probably holds off-target reads from a library built for another chain.

This clonotype counts as medium-sized by frequency. The CDR3 is CASSLGAGVRADTQYF. V and J are TRBV7-2 and TRBJ2-3; checking the TCRdb D call of TRBD2 is not possible without DNA. This CDR3 is built from 16 residues. CDR1 is SGHTA, CDR2 FQGNSA, per germline. Variable domain in full (rest from reference TRBV7-2 and TRBJ2-3): GAGVSQSPSNKVTEKGKDVELRCDPISGHTALYWYRQSLGQGLEFLIYFQGNSAPDKSGLPSDRFSAERTGGSVSTLTIQRTQQEDSAVYLCASSLGAGVRADTQYFGPGTRLTVL.

The rearrangement uses TRBV30 and TRBJ2-3; TCRdb's D call, TRBD2, is unchecked because there is no DNA. The CDR3 runs 18 residues. Germline loops: CDR1 GTSNPN, CDR2 SVGIG (reference sequence). CDR3 in amino acids: CASRAPGLAAPGADTQYF.

The chain uses TRBV2 and TRBJ1-1; TCRdb designates TRBD1, a call that cannot be tested without DNA. The length of the CDR3 is 14 residues. Germline V gene lookup returns CDR1 SNHLY and CDR2 FYNNEI. The CDR3 here is CASSEDRGYSEAFF.

The chain links TRBV7-2 to TRBJ2-1; the D gene TCRdb calls, TRBD2, cannot be checked with no DNA. The CDR3 length is 16 residues. Per the germline V gene, CDR1 is SGHTA and CDR2 is FQGNSA. The CDR3 loop is CASSAVGALAGAEQFF.

V and J are TRBV7-2 and TRBJ2-7. Germline loops: CDR1 SGHTA, CDR2 FQGNSA. The CDR3 has 13 amino acids. The chain's CDR3 is CASSAGPSYEQYF.

This rearrangement joins TRBV18 to TRBJ2-2; as DNA is missing, the TRBD1 call by TCRdb cannot be tested. This CDR3 has 15 residues. Germline loops: CDR1 KGHSH, CDR2 LQKENI. CDR3 amino acids: CASSRLPTGQGELFF.

Here the CDR3 reads CASNGDRGGGYTF. This chain connects TRBV12-3 or TRBV12-4 to TRBJ1-2; the D gene TCRdb calls, TRBD1, cannot be checked with no DNA. The CDR3 has 13 residues.

The V call is TRBV20-1, the J call TRBJ2-1; TCRdb selects TRBD1, and the lack of DNA leaves this call unchecked. The germline gives CDR1 DFQATT, CDR2 SNEGSKA (reference sequence). The CDR3 consists of 14 residues. The CDR3 sequence is CSARAGAAYNEQFF.

Frequency places this clonotype as medium-sized. This chain joins TRBV7-2 and TRBJ2-7; TCRdb's D call of TRBD2 is untestable without DNA. The V gene's germline CDR1 is SGHTA and CDR2 FQGNSA. The CDR3 is 15 amino acids. The CDR3 region is CASSLRSERSYEQYF.

V and J are TRBV7-9 and TRBJ2-5. The CDR3 has 12 amino acids. Per germline, CDR1 SEHNR and CDR2 FQNEAQ (reference sequence). CDR3 sequence reads: CASSSTWETQYF. Supplemented by reference TRBV7-9 and TRBJ2-5, the full variable domain reads DTGVSQNPRHKITKRGQNVTFRCDPISEHNRLYWYRQTLGQGPEFLTYFQNEAQLEKSRLLSDRFSAERPKGSFSTLEIQRTEQGDSAMYLCASSSTWETQYFGPGTRLLVL.

This clonotype is identified as large from frequency. The chain recombines TRBV12-3 or TRBV12-4 with TRBJ2-4. The CDR3 has 14 residues. CDR3 loop: CASSLGASGNIQYF.

This clonotype is large by frequency. The chain couples TRBV5-1 to TRBJ2-5. This CDR3 has 12 amino acids. The germline CDR1 and CDR2 sequences are SGHRS and YFSETQ. The CDR3: CASSFPEETQYF.

This chain joins TRBV12-3 or TRBV12-4 and TRBJ1-5. CDR3 length equals 13 residues. The CDR3 region is CASTTHIGQPQHF.

The chain couples TRBV7-2 to TRBJ2-3; TCRdb indicates TRBD2, and absent DNA this call remains unverified. The CDR3 has 17 residues. The germline V gene has CDR1 SGHTA and CDR2 FQGNSA. Here the CDR3 reads CASSPQPPASGTDTQYF.

The chain joins TRBV10-1 to TRBJ1-1; the D call from TCRdb, TRBD1, cannot be confirmed without DNA. Germline V gene data show CDR1 as WNHNN and CDR2 as SYGVQD (reference sequence). The CDR3 has 14 amino acids. Here the CDR3 reads CASSEQGARTEAFF.

This chain connects TRBV12-3 or TRBV12-4 to TRBJ2-4. This CDR3 region has 12 residues. The CDR3 reads CASSSSNRIQYF.

The chain has TRBV4-2 and TRBJ2-6. Germline V CDR1 and CDR2: LGHNA, YNFKEQ. The CDR3 is made up of 17 amino acids. The chain's CDR3 is CASSQPVTASGANVLTF.

This clonotype is labeled large based on frequency. The V call is TRBV4-3, the J call TRBJ2-1; TCRdb gives TRBD1 as the D gene, but with no DNA this cannot be confirmed. The germline CDR1 and CDR2 sequences are LGHNA and YSLEER. This CDR3 comprises 17 residues. The CDR3 loop reads CASSHDSRNPRHNEQFF.

Measured by frequency, this clonotype is large. The CDR3 loop is CASSYTASYEQYF. The rearrangement uses TRBV6-6 and TRBJ2-7. Germline V gene data show CDR1 as MNHNY and CDR2 as SVGAGI (reference sequence). The CDR3 length is 13 residues.

V and J are TRBV25-1 and TRBJ2-7; TCRdb selects TRBD2, and the lack of DNA leaves this call unchecked. There are 13 residues in the CDR3. The germline V gene encodes CDR1 MGHDK and CDR2 SYGVNS. The CDR3 reads CASRAPEAYEQYF.